A single sample gave rise to the 2 T cell receptor beta chains below, sequenced in a study of shared clonotypes between healthy human individuals. Here immunoSEQ multiplex PCR was the method, and the copy in TCRdb shows in-frame clones only, minus some. Counted here are about 680,000 clones, approximately 75% occurring once; the ten biggest clones make up less than 2%. Material for sequencing was memory CD4+ T cells sorted from blood. Subset described: CD45RA-negative fraction. The origin of the receptors is a woman aged 25 to 39 in good health.

The chain couples TRBV5-1 to TRBJ2-5; D unresolved. The CDR3 is made up of 14 amino acids. V was pared by 1 base and J by 0 bases, with 7 bases between. Germline assignment: CDR1 SGHRS and CDR2 YFSETQ. The DNA for the CDR3 is TGCGCCAGCAGCTTGTCGAGCGACCAAGAGACCCAGTACTTC. Its translation is CASSLSSDQETQYF.

The rearrangement uses TRBV6-5 and TRBJ1-3; 8 bases are a match to TRBD1. The J segment lost 4 bases and the V segment lost 5 bases, leaving 4 bases of the junction unmatched. There are 14 residues in the CDR3. Germline V gene lookup returns CDR1 MNHEY and CDR2 SVGAGI. CDR3 sequence reads: CASSPDRVGNTIYF. CDR3 DNA sequence: TGTGCCAGCAGTCCGGACAGGGTCGGAAACACCATATATTTT.